This T cell receptor (beta chain) was identified in a study of Ad26.COV2.S vaccination and SARS-CoV-2 variants. Study overall: Donor joined the COV1001 Ad26.COV2.S trial arm. Study-level results: Breadth measured for non-spike TCRs was similar across vaccine and placebo recipients. Individuals receiving vaccine had higher spike-specific TCR breadth than placebo recipients did.

With respect to this clone: As yet, its antigen is unknown.

Using immunoSEQ multiplex PCR, the repertoire was profiled, and TCRdb retains in-frame clones only, with some absent. The sample carries over 200,000 clones, 88% recorded once. Described treatment: some 19 received Ad26.COV2.S at low or high dose, single or two shots; 5 received placebo; per-sample allocation not given. Sampling was performed 63 days after the first vaccine or placebo injection. Expressing Wuhan-strain SARS-CoV-2 spike, an Ad26 vector served as the vaccine. Source: peripheral blood, taken in a trial of Ad26.COV2.S vaccine versus placebo. The TCR sequence derives from a person between 18 and 65 years old who received the Ad26.COV2.S COVID-19 vaccine or a placebo.

The CDR3 loop reads CASSPMGLLDIQYF. The CDR3, as DNA: TGTGCCAGCAGCCCCATGGGGCTATTGGACATTCAGTACTTC. The V and J genes are TRBV7-2 and TRBJ2-4, with D perhaps matching TRBD1 (5 bases). V was pared by 5 bases and J by 8 bases, with 16 bases between. The CDR3 loop spans 14 amino acids. The germline gives CDR1 SGHTA, CDR2 FQGNSA.